The next 18 T cell receptor beta chains were all read from a single sample in a study of blood T cells in healthy people across ages. Primers used in a second PCR of about 7 to 12 cycles were a sample-barcoded 5' primer and a J-beta primer mix. Via MiXCR, TCRdb re-called the 5' RACE reads, giving one row per CDR3 protein. There are roughly 1,500,000 distinct CDR3 sequences in the sample; roughly 40% occur only once, and less than 8% lies in the top ten. Sequenced material: blood. These receptors originate from a woman between 18 and 29 years old in good health.

The table lists this clonotype with a few counts. The CDR3 here is CASRFGQSPNQPQHF. In DNA form, the CDR3 reads TGTGCCAGCAGATTTGGACAGAGCCCCAATCAGCCCCAGCATTTT. The rearrangement links TRBV12-3 or TRBV12-4 to TRBJ1-5; TRBD1 might be the D (6 bases). The CDR3 runs 15 residues. Trimming stripped 6 bases from V and 3 bases from J, with 15 bases between.

For this clonotype: One junction end does not reproduce the germline sequence, and a read error may be involved. This chain connects TRBV28 to TRBJ2-2; D uncertain. Germline V gene lookup returns CDR1 MDHEN and CDR2 SYDVKM. This CDR3 comprises 15 residues. DNA of the CDR3: TGTGCCAGCAGTTTATTCCGTCTGAACACTGGGGAGCTGTTTTTT. This encodes CASSLFRLNTGELFF. The complete variable domain, with remaining parts taken from reference TRBV28 and TRBJ2-2, reads DVKVTQSSRYLVKRTGEKVFLECVQDMDHENMFWYRQDPGLGLRLIYFSYDVKMKEKGDIPEGYSVSREKKERFSLILESASTNQTSMYLCASSLFRLNTGELFFGEGSRLTVL.

J is TRBJ2-2 and V is TRBV30; D is uncertain. V lost 3 bases and J lost 4, with 6 bases in between. From germline, CDR1 is GTSNPN and CDR2 SVGIG (reference sequence). This CDR3 spans 12 amino acids. This CDR3 reads CAWSRGTGELFF. The CDR3 DNA follows: TGTGCCTGGAGCCGTGGCACCGGGGAGCTGTTTTTT.

This clonotype was seen more than once but under ten times. This sequence joins TRBV5-6 and TRBJ2-1; D might be TRBD2 (6 bases). V was shortened by 0 bases and J by 0 bases, with 10 bases between the two germline ends. This CDR3 has 16 residues. Germline V lookup: CDR1 SGHDT, CDR2 YYEEEE. The CDR3 region is CASSLAGGDSYNEQFF. CDR3 nucleotide sequence: TGTGCCAGCAGCTTGGCCGGCGGGGACTCCTACAATGAGCAGTTCTTC.

This rearrangement joins TRBV9 to TRBJ2-1, with 9 positions matching TRBD2. V was clipped by 0 bases and J by 9 bases; unmatched bases: 7. CDR3 length equals 15 residues. Germline loops: CDR1 SGDLS, CDR2 YYNGEE. This chain's CDR3 is CASSVASGTYGEQFF. The CDR3 DNA is TGTGCCAGCAGCGTAGCTAGCGGGACCTATGGTGAGCAGTTCTTC.

This sequence joins TRBV7-9 and TRBJ2-3; the match to TRBD2 covers 7 bases. Per the germline V gene, CDR1 is SEHNR and CDR2 is FQNEAQ (reference sequence). CDR3 length equals 16 residues. The trim removed 2 bases at V and 2 bases at J, leaving 7 bases unmatched. CDR3 DNA sequence: TGTGCCAGCAGCTTAAAGGCGGGAGAAATCACAGATACGCAGTATTTT. Translation: CASSLKAGEITDTQYF.

The chain employs TRBV20-1 and TRBJ2-1, with 10 bases identical to TRBD2. CDR1 is DFQATT and CDR2 is SNEGSKA in the germline V gene (reference sequence). J lost 4 bases, V lost 0 bases, and 6 bases had no gene match. The length of the CDR3 is 16 residues. CDR3 in amino acids: CSARDPSGGQYNEQFF. The CDR3 DNA follows: TGCAGTGCTAGAGATCCTAGCGGGGGCCAGTACAATGAGCAGTTCTTC.

The chain recombines TRBV6-5 with TRBJ1-4, with a weak D call TRBD1 (5 bases). Trimming pared 5 bases from V and 5 bases from J, leaving 15 bases between. The length of the CDR3 is 15 residues. Germline V CDR1 and CDR2: MNHEY, SVGAGI. The CDR3 sequence: CASSPRGPTNEKLFF. CDR3 sequence (DNA): TGTGCCAGCAGTCCTCGGGGACCGACGAATGAAAAACTGTTTTTT.

The V call is TRBV5-5, the J call TRBJ2-7; 9 positions match TRBD1. Germline CDR1 and CDR2: SGHKS and YYEKEE (reference sequence). The CDR3 totals 14 residues. Germline trimming cut 5 bases from V and 3 bases from J; bases unmatched to any gene: 6. The CDR3 is CASRAGTGLYEQYF. The CDR3 bases are TGTGCCAGCAGGGCCGGGACAGGGCTCTACGAGCAGTACTTC.

The chain combines TRBV20-1 with TRBJ1-5; D remains ambiguous. CDR1 is DFQATT and CDR2 is SNEGSKA in the germline V gene (reference sequence). Trimming stripped 6 bases from V and 0 bases from J, with 24 bases between. CDR3 length: 18 amino acids. The CDR3: CSATSDGLRPYSNQPQHF. The CDR3 DNA sequence: TGCAGTGCCACCTCGGACGGCTTGAGGCCTTATAGCAATCAGCCCCAGCATTTT.

The table lists this clonotype with a few counts. The V call is TRBV10-3, the J call TRBJ2-2; no clear D gene. From germline, CDR1 is ENHRY and CDR2 SYGVKD. Trimming took 0 bases from V and 6 from J, leaving 5 bases between them. The CDR3 has 13 amino acids. CDR3 region: CAISESEPGELFF. Here the CDR3 DNA reads TGTGCCATCAGTGAGTCGGAGCCCGGGGAGCTGTTTTTT.

The V gene is TRBV5-4, the J gene TRBJ1-6, with D tentatively TRBD1 (5 bases). Germline V gives CDR1 SGHNT, CDR2 YYREEE (reference sequence). Trimming pared 4 bases from V and 7 bases from J, leaving 12 bases between. This CDR3 comprises 14 residues. CDR3: CASSTLGPNSPLHF. The CDR3 nucleotides are TGTGCCAGCAGCACTTTGGGACCCAATTCACCCCTCCACTTT. Filled out from reference TRBV5-4 and TRBJ1-6, the complete variable domain reads ETGVTQSPTHLIKTRGQQVTLRCSSQSGHNTVSWYQQALGQGPQFIFQYYREEENGRGNFPPRFSGLQFPNYSSELNVNALELDDSALYLCASSTLGPNSPLHFGNGTRLTVT.

This clonotype showed up just a few times. The CDR3 DNA sequence: TGTGCCAGCAGTTACCGGAGTAGGGGGGGTTTCTACGAGCAGTACTTC. Residues: CASSYRSRGGFYEQYF. The chain is built from TRBV6-5 and TRBJ2-7; TRBD2 might be the D (7 bases). Trimming cost V 2 bases and J 3 bases, with 17 bases left between them. In germline, CDR1 is MNHEY, CDR2 SVGAGI. The CDR3 is made up of 16 amino acids.

This clonotype was counted between two and nine times. The chain employs TRBV28 and TRBJ1-2, with 9 bases aligning to TRBD1. Trimming cost V 5 bases and J 8 bases; bases outside gene matches: 6. This CDR3 comprises 13 residues. Germline V gene data show CDR1 as MDHEN and CDR2 as SYDVKM. The CDR3 loop reads CASSKQGAGGYTF. The CDR3, as DNA: TGTGCCAGCAGTAAACAGGGGGCAGGGGGCTACACCTTC.

This clonotype was counted between two and nine times. V gene TRBV20-1 combines with J gene TRBJ2-3; the D is unclear. Germline V lookup: CDR1 DFQATT, CDR2 SNEGSKA (reference sequence). The CDR3 contains 17 residues. V was shortened by 1 base and J by 0 bases, with 17 bases between the two germline ends. The CDR3 region has the DNA TGCAGTGCTAGAGCTTCCCCTGCGCGAACGAGCACAGATACGCAGTATTTT. Amino acid sequence: CSARASPARTSTDTQYF.

The genes are TRBV5-1 and TRBJ1-1, with 7 nucleotides matching TRBD1. The CDR3 has 14 residues. The germline V gene has CDR1 SGHRS and CDR2 YFSETQ. V dropped 3 bases and J dropped 5; count of bases not matched to a gene: 7. The CDR3 spells CASSSWDSLTEAFF. CDR3 sequence (DNA): TGCGCCAGCAGCTCGTGGGACAGTTTGACTGAAGCTTTCTTT.

The chain is built from TRBV6-5 and TRBJ1-1; D possibly corresponds to TRBD1 (6 bases). Trimming left V 6 bases short and J 5 bases short, with 22 bases between. The CDR3 extends over 16 amino acids. Germline CDR1 MNHEY, CDR2 SVGAGI. The CDR3 region is CASSWSSAGAKTEAFF. CDR3 sequence (DNA): TGTGCCAGCAGCTGGTCCAGCGCGGGGGCGAAGACTGAAGCTTTCTTT.

The CDR3 spells CAMRGGRLEAQYF. The CDR3 bases are TGTGCCATGAGGGGGGGCCGTTTAGAGGCCCAGTACTTC. The chain recombines TRBV10-3 with TRBJ2-7, with D perhaps TRBD2 (7 bases). Trimming took 9 bases from V and 10 from J, leaving 22 bases between them. The CDR3 has 13 amino acids. Per the germline V gene, CDR1 is ENHRY and CDR2 is SYGVKD.